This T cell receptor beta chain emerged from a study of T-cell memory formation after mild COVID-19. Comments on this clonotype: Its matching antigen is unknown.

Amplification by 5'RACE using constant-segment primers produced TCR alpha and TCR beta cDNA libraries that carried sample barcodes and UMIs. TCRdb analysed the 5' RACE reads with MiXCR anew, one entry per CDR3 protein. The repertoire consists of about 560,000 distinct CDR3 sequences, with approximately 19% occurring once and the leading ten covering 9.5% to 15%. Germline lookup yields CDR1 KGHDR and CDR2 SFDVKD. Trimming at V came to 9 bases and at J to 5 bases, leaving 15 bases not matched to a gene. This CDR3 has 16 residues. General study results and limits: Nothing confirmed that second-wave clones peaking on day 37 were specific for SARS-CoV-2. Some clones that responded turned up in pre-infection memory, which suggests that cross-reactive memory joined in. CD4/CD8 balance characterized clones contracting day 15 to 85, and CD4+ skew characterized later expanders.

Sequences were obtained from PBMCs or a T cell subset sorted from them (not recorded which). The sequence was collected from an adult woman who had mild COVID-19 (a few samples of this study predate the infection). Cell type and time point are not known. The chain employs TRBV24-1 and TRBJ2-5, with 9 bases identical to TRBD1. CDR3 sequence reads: CATGASTQGAQETQYF. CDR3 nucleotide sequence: TGTGCCACCGGGGCTTCAACACAGGGGGCGCAGGAGACCCAGTACTTC.